This TCR beta chain originates from a study of beta chain features in type 1 diabetes. The CDR3 is 13 amino acids. CDR1 SEHNR and CDR2 FQNEAQ come from the germline V gene (reference sequence). Unmatched junction bases numbered 6, after V lost 7 bases and J lost 5 bases. Points from the study as a whole: Still unanswered here is whether HLA type influences TCRB rearrangement.

This clone was counted a few times. Its antigen is currently unknown. Investigators reverse transcribed all isolated RNA, so they sequenced expressed TCRB transcripts. Data came from immunoSEQ multiplex PCR; TCRdb stores just in-frame clones and leaves some out. There are 300,000 to 450,000 clones in the sample; 20% occur only once, and approximately 0.041% lies in the top ten. Sorting based on CD45RO/CCR7/CD25/CD127/CD95/CD27 separated CD4+ naive, central memory, regulatory and stem cell-like memory cells. The source is a woman aged 18 to 35 in good health. V is TRBV7-9 and J is TRBJ1-1, with 8 bases aligning to TRBD1. The sequenced material came from naive CD4+ T cells from blood. The CDR3 nucleotides read TGTGCCAGCAAGTCAGGGGGCATAACTGAAGCTTTCTTT. Translation: CASKSGGITEAFF.